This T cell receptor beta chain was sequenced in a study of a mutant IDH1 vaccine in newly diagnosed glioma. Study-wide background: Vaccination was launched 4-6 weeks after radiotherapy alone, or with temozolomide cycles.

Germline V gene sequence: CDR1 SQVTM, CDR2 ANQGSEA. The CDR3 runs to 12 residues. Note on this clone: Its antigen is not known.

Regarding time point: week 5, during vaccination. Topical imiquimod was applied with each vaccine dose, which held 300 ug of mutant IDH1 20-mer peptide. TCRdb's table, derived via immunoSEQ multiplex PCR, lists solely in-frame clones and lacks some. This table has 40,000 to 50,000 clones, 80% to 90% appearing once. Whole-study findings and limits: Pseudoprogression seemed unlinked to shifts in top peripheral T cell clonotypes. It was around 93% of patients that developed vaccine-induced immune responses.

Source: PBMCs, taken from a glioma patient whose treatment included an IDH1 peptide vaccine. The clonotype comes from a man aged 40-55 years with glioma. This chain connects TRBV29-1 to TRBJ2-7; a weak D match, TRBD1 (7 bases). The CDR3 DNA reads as TGCATTCTCCCAGGGGGGCGATACGAGCAGTACTTC. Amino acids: CILPGGRYEQYF.